The T cell receptor (beta chain) described here comes from a study of breast tumors, draining lymph nodes, adjacent tissues listed by TCRdb under 2016. As for the study more broadly: In breast cancer patients, the study compared the TCR beta repertoires of tumor, adjacent nontumor tissue and axillary lymph nodes. The study was designed to assess the relationships and possible T-cell exchange between tumor, surrounding tissue and draining lymph node repertoires in human breast cancer. On the study overall, not on this receptor specifically: Tumor and nontumor tissue repertoires were found to be significantly more similar in luminal-like than in basal-like breast cancer. T-cell repertoire diversity in tumors was found to be lower than in lymph nodes but higher than in nontumor tissue, and preferential V and J gene usage was observed. The conclusion that tumor T cells originate in lymph nodes was framed as consistent with a hypothesis rather than directly demonstrated. The data were considered consistent with most tumor T cells being derived from the lymph node and subsequently expanding within tumor tissue.

Reads for this sample came from an Illumina HiSeq 2000. TCR beta chain libraries were generated by multiplex PCR amplification. The amplified TCR beta chain products were analyzed by high-throughput sequencing. TCRdb cleaned the public reads at Q25 with fastp, built clones with MiXCR and kept in-frame beta chains. Every entry covers one CDR3 protein and lists the most common genes and DNA from its rows. This sample has 65,000 to 80,000 distinct CDR3 sequences in its table, and around 20% of those were observed once. The ten biggest clones cover 2% to 3% of the sample. Lymph node samples were obtained from the axillary draining lymph nodes of breast cancer patients. This clonotype was recorded at least ten times. Its binding antigen is unknown. No base quality information exists; no much larger clone differs at one position. The germline V gene (reference sequence) yields DFQATT for CDR1 and SNEGSKA for CDR2. From the cysteine through the phenylalanine, the CDR3 covers 14 amino acids. The read is trimmed to its CDR3 DNA, 42 bases read in frame from base 1. Unmatched junction bases come to 8, with V trimmed by 4 bases and J by 4 bases.

Sequencing was performed on axillary lymph node tissue. The TCR was taken from a female donor with breast cancer. Some clones in this sample may be carry-over from other donors' samples. The rearranged chain carries TRBV20-1 and TRBJ2-7, and 9 bases in between align with TRBD1. The sequenced DNA is TGCAGTGCTACAAAGACAGGGGGTAATTACGAGCAGTACTTC. The encoded protein is CSATKTGGNYEQYF.